This T cell receptor (beta chain) was retrieved from a study of post-analysis software for immune sequencing data (dated by TCRdb to between 2014 and 2016). General notes on the study: Disease courses on record covered relapsing-remitting, secondary progressive and progressive-relapsing multiple sclerosis, though some patients had no subtype annotation. The multiple sclerosis patient repertoires were compared with 11 previously published healthy control repertoires from donors aged about 6 to 25 years. A subset of samples was prepared in parallel using single-end sample barcoding, then pooled and co-amplified after Illumina adapter ligation. What the authors observed across the whole study: Patients showed significantly higher frequencies than controls for a handful of TRBV segments, among them TRBV5-6, TRBV5-1 and TRBV20-1. Direct clustering with F measure revealed strong co-clustering of samples prepared in the same batch, which led to a batch-effect correction. Multiple sclerosis patients had significantly lower normalized Chao1 diversity than controls, a result that suggests substantial peripheral T-cell clonal expansion. The multiple sclerosis patient group was slightly younger than the control group.

Library method: PCR. The sequencer was an Illumina HiSeq 2500. To reduce PCR and sequencing biases, unique molecular identifiers were incorporated into the TCR beta cDNA libraries. Per 1 to 10 million input T cells, 500,000 or so cDNA molecules were obtained, such that each molecule approximated one T cell. The patient libraries were prepared and sequenced using the same protocol as the earlier healthy control dataset. Within a given batch, samples were prepared together, multiplexed and sequenced on the same HiSeq lane. Per the original workflow: Raw barcoded reads were processed with MIGEC, and single-read molecular identifier groups were discarded before consensus assembly and CDR3 extraction. Clonotype tables were post-analysed with VDJtools, and diversity was normalized by down-sampling all datasets to the smallest sample size. Repertoire overlap clustering matched CDR3 amino acid but not nucleotide sequences to correct batch-related cross-sample contamination. TCRdb reanalyzed the raw reads on its own, using fastp at Q25 for trimming and MiXCR for clone calling, and kept in-frame beta chains. Identical CDR3 proteins give one entry, which carries the most common genes and DNA. What appears here as the V and J calls and clone size reflects TCRdb's work, not the paper's. The table for this sample lists around 400,000 distinct CDR3 sequences; 30% to 45% of them were counted only once. The top ten clones comprise around 8% of the sample.

The germline V gene sets CDR1 to ENHRY and CDR2 to SYGVKD. V is reduced by 3 bases and J by 4 bases, leaving a spacing of 11 bases between them. The CDR3 sequence holds 14 residues, the cysteine and phenylalanine included. The DNA shown is the 42-base CDR3, in frame from base 1. This clonotype was found many times. Its antigen specificity is not known. No base-level quality is on record; no much larger clone is a single base apart. To demonstrate the VDJtools post-analysis software, the study profiled TCR beta repertoires from the peripheral blood of around 13 young patients with multiple sclerosis. The patients with multiple sclerosis were children and adolescents between roughly 6 and 15 years of age.

This sequence was found in a girl aged 2 to 9 with multiple sclerosis. The chain links TRBV10-3 with TRBJ2-3; the D assignment is uncertain and may be TRBD1 or TRBD2, with 5 bases supporting each. Source material: blood. The nucleotides are TGTGCCATCAGTGACGGGGCCTCCGCAGATACGCAGTATTTT. Its coded protein is CAISDGASADTQYF.